This paragraph covers one T cell receptor (beta chain) sequence. The record originates from a study of shared clonotypes between healthy human individuals. Study-wide context: Donor composition was a couple of women and a few men, aged 18 to 49. Each donor had three CD4 naive, three CD4 memory, two CD8 naive and one CD8 memory plate.

At deep level, the assay was performed. In the original workflow: Junction-only immunoSEQ data arrived without quality scores, meaning filtering differed. The repertoire was sequenced with immunoSEQ multiplex PCR; TCRdb's copy has only in-frame clones and lacks some. V, J and clone size reflect that table, while D and trimming were determined from the DNA. This sample has approximately 1,500,000 clones, with approximately 98% found just once. Germline V CDR1 and CDR2: SGDLS, YYNGEE. Trimming stripped 7 bases from V and 2 bases from J, with 10 bases between. The CDR3 is 13 amino acids. This receptor was obtained from a young man in good health. The gene calls are TRBV9 and TRBJ2-1, with D hard to call. Sample: naive CD4+ T cells sorted from blood. Noted subset: CD45RA+ positively selected. The CDR3, as DNA: TGTGCCAGCGGAAGGACCACCTACAATGAGCAGTTCTTC. Amino acids: CASGRTTYNEQFF.